This passage covers 2 T cell receptor beta chains from one sample sequenced in a study of blood T cells in healthy people across ages. Through a sample-barcoded 5' primer and a J-beta primer mix, a second PCR was run for roughly 6 to 11 cycles. TCRdb independently ran MiXCR on the 5' RACE reads; one entry per CDR3 protein. Of roughly 720,000 distinct CDR3 sequences listed, around half were seen once; the top ten hold approximately 40%. Sequenced material: blood. These receptors came from an elderly man in good health.

The CDR3 coding sequence is TGTGCCAGCAGCCCGGACAGGGGTCAAGGCTACACCTTC. Its translation is CASSPDRGQGYTF. The gene calls are TRBV14 and TRBJ1-2, with 9 nucleotides matching TRBD1. The V segment lost 4 bases and the J segment 8 bases; nucleotides outside the gene matches: 5. This CDR3 has 13 amino acids. The germline CDR1 and CDR2 sequences are SGHDN and FVKESK.

This clonotype was recorded a few times. The V call is TRBV27, the J call TRBJ2-7; TRBD1 matches at 8 bases. The CDR3 has 18 residues. Trimming at V came to 4 bases and at J to 3 bases, leaving 17 bases not matched to a gene. The V gene's germline CDR1 is MNHEY and CDR2 SMNVEV (reference sequence). CDR3 in amino acids: CASSSFPGTGPPFYEQYF. The DNA of the CDR3 is TGTGCCAGCAGTTCTTTCCCCGGGACAGGTCCACCCTTCTACGAGCAGTACTTC.